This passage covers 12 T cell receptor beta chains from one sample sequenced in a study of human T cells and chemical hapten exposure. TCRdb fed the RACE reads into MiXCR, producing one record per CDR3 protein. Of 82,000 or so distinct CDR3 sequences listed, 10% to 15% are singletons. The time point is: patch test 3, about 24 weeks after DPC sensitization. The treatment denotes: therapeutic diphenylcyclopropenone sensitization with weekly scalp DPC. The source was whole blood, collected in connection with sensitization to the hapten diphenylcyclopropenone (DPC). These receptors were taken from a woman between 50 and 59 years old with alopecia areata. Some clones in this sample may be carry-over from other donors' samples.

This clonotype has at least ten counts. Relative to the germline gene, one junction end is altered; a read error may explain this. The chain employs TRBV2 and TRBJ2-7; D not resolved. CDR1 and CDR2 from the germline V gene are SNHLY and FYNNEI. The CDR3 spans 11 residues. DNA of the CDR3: TGTGCCAGCAGTGAAGCTCAGCCTCGGGACTTC. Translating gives CASSEAQPRDF.

CDR3 loop: CASSKGQPYSGNTIYF. The CDR3 DNA reads as TGTGCCAGCAGCAAAGGACAGCCCTACTCTGGAAACACCATATATTTT. The chain employs TRBV21-1 and TRBJ1-3; the D call in the table, TRBD1, was not verified against the DNA. TRBV21-1 is tagged as a pseudogene. The CDR3 runs to 16 residues.

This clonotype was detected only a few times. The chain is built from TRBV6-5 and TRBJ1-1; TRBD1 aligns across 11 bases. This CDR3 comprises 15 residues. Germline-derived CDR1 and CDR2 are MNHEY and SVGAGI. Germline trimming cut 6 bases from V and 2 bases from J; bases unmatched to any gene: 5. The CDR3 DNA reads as TGTGCCAGCAGACCGAGGACAGGGGGCAACACTGAAGCTTTCTTT. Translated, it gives CASRPRTGGNTEAFF.

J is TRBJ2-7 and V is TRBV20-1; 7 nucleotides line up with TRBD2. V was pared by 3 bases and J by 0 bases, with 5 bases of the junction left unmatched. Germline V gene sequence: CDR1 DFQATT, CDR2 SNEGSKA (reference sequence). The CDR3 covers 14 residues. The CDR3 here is CSASRGGASYEQYF. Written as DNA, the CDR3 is TGCAGTGCTAGCCGGGGAGGGGCCTCCTACGAGCAGTACTTC.

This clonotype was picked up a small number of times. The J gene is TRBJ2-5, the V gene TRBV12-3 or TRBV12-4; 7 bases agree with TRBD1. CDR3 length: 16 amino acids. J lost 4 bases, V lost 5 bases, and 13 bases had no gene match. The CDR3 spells CASSRTTGKVIETQYF. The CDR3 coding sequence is TGTGCCAGCAGTCGGACGACAGGGAAAGTGATAGAGACCCAGTACTTC.

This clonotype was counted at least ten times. The CDR3 spells CASSLDRGQGSGGYTF. The CDR3 bases are TGTGCCAGCAGCTTAGATCGGGGACAGGGCTCAGGAGGCTACACCTTC. This rearrangement joins TRBV11-2 to TRBJ1-2, with 9 bases matching TRBD1. This CDR3 has 16 amino acids. CDR1 is SGHAT, CDR2 FQNNGV, per germline. Trimming cost V 0 bases and J 8 bases; bases outside gene matches: 10.

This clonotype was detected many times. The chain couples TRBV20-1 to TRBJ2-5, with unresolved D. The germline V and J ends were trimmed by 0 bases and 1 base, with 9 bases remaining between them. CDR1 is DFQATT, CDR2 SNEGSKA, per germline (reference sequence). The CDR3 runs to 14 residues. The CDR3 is CSAREGFVQETQYF. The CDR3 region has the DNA TGCAGTGCTAGAGAAGGGTTCGTCCAAGAGACCCAGTACTTC.

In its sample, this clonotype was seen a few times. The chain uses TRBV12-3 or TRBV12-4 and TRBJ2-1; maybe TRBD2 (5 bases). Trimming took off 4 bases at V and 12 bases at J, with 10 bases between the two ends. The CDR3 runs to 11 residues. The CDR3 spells CASSSIEGQFF. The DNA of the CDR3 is TGTGCCAGCAGTTCCATAGAGGGGCAGTTCTTC.

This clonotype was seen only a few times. This CDR3 reads CAGTVAGVSHEQFF. The DNA of the CDR3 is TGTGCGGGAACGGTTGCGGGAGTTTCCCATGAGCAGTTCTTC. The rearrangement links TRBV30 to TRBJ2-1; 7 bases line up with TRBD2. The germline V gene encodes CDR1 GTSNPN and CDR2 SVGIG (reference sequence). The CDR3 loop spans 14 amino acids.

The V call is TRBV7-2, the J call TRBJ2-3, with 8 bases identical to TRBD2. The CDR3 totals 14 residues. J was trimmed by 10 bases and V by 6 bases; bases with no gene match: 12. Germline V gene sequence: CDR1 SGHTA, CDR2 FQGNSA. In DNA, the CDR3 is TGTGCCAGCAGTCAGACGCGCAGCGGGAGATCGCAGTATTTT. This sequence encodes CASSQTRSGRSQYF.

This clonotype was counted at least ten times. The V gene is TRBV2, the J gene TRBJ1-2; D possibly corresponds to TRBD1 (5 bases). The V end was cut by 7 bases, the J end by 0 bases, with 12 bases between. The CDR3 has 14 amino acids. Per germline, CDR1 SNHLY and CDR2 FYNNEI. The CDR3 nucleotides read TGTGCCAGCAACCGGGACGGTGCTAACTATGGCTACACCTTC. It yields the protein CASNRDGANYGYTF.

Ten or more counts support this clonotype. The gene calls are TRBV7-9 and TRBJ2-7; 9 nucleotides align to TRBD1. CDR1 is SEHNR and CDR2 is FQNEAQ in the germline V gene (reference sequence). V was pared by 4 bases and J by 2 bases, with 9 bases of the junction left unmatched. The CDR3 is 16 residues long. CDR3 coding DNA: TGTGCCAGCAGCTCGCCTGGGACAGGGAACCCCTACGAGCAGTACTTC. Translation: CASSSPGTGNPYEQYF.